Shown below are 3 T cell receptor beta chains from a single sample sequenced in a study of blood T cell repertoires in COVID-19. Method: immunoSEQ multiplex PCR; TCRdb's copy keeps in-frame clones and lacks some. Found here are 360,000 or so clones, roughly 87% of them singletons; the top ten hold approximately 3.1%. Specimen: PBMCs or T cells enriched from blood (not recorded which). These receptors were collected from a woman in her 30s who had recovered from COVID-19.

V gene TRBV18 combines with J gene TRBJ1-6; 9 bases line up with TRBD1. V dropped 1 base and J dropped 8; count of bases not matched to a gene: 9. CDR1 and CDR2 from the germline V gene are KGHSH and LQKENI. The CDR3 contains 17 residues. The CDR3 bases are TGTGCCAGCTCACCACGGGGACAGGGAGGTTTGGATTCACCCCTCCACTTT. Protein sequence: CASSPRGQGGLDSPLHF.

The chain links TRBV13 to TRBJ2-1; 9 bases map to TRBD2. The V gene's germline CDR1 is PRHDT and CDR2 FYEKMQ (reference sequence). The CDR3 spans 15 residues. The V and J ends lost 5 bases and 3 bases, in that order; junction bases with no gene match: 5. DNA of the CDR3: TGTGCCAGCAGCATGAGCGGGAGGTACTACAATGAGCAGTTCTTC. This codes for CASSMSGRYYNEQFF.

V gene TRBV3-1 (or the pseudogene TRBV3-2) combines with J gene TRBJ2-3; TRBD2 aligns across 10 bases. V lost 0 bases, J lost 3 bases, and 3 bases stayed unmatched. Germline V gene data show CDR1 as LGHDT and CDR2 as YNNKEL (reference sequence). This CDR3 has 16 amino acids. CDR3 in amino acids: CASSQEKAGGTDTQYF. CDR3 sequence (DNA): TGTGCCAGCAGCCAAGAGAAAGCGGGGGGGACAGATACGCAGTATTTT.